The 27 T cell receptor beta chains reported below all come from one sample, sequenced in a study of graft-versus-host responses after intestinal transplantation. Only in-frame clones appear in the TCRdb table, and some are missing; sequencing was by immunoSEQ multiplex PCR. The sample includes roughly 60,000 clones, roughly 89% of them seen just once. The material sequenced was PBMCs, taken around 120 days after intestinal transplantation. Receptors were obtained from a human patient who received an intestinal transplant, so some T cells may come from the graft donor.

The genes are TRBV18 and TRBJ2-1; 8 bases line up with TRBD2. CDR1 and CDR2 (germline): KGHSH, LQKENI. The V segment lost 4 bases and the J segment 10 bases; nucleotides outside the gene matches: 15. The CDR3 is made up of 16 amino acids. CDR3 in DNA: TGTGCCAGCTCACAGCCGGGACTAGACTCCCCTAACGAGCAGTTCTTC. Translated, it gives CASSQPGLDSPNEQFF.

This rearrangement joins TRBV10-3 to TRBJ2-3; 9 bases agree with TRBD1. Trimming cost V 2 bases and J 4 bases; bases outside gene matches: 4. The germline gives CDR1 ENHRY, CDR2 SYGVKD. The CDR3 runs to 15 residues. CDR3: CAISEGTGRADTQYF. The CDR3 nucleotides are TGTGCCATCAGTGAGGGGACAGGGCGGGCAGATACGCAGTATTTT.

The CDR3 bases are TGTGCCAGCAGCTTTCGGCAGAGAACCTACGAGCAGTACTTC. Protein: CASSFRQRTYEQYF. This sequence joins TRBV13 and TRBJ2-7; D gene uncertain. Germline V CDR1 and CDR2: PRHDT, FYEKMQ (reference sequence). V gave up 3 bases and J gave up 2 bases, with 11 bases separating them. The CDR3 runs to 14 residues.

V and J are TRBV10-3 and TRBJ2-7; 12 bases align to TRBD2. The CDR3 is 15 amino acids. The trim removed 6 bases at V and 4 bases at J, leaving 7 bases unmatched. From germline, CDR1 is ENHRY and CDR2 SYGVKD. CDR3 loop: CAIRSTSGSAYEQYF. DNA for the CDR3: TGTGCCATCAGATCGACTAGCGGGAGTGCTTACGAGCAGTACTTC.

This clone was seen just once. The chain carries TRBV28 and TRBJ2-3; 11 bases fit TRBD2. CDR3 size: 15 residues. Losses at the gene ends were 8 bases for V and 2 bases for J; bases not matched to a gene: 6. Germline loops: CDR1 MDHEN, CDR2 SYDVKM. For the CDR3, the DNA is TGTGCCAGCGGTCTAGCGGGGGGCACCACAGATACGCAGTATTTT. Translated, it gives CASGLAGGTTDTQYF.

The CDR3 here is CASRNRVGNQPQHF. The CDR3 DNA is TGTGCCAGTAGGAACAGGGTTGGCAATCAGCCCCAGCATTTT. The J gene is TRBJ1-5, the V gene TRBV19; possibly TRBD1 for D (6 bases). The CDR3 has 14 residues. Between the trimmed V and J ends, which lost 6 bases and 2 bases, there was a span of 11 bases. From germline, CDR1 is LNHDA and CDR2 SQIVND (reference sequence).

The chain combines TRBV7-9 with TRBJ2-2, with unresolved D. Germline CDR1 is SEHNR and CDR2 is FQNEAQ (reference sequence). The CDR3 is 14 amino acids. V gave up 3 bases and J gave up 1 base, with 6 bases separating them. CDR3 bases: TGTGCCAGCAGCTTTTTCCTGAACACCGGGGAGCTGTTTTTT. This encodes CASSFFLNTGELFF.

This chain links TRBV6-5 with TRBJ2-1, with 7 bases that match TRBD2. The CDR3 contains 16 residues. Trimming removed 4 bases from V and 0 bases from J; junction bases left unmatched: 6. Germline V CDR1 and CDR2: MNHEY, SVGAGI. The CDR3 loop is CASSSPLAVSYNEQFF. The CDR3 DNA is TGTGCCAGCAGTTCCCCCCTAGCGGTCTCCTACAATGAGCAGTTCTTC.

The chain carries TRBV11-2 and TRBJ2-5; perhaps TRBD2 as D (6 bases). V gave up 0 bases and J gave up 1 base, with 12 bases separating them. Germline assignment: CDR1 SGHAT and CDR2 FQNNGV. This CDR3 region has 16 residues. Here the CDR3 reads CASSLDGTGAQETQYF. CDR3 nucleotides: TGTGCCAGCAGCTTAGATGGGACGGGAGCCCAAGAGACCCAGTACTTC. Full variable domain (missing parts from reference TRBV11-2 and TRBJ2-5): EAGVAQSPRYKIIEKRQSVAFWCNPISGHATLYWYQQILGQGPKLLIQFQNNGVVDDSQLPKDRFSAERLKGVDSTLKIQPAKLEDSAVYLCASSLDGTGAQETQYFGPGTRLLVL.

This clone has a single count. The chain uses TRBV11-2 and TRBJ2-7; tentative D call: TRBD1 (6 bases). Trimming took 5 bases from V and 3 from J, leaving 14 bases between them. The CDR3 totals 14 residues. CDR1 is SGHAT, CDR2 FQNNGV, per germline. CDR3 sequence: CASSRRDTLYEQYF. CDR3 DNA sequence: TGTGCCAGCAGCCGTCGGGACACCCTCTACGAGCAGTACTTC.

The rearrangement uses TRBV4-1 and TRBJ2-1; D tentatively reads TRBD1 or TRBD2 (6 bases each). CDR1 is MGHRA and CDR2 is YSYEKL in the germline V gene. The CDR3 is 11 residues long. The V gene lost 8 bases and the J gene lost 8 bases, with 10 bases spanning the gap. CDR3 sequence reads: CASGGLDEQFF. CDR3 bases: TGCGCCAGCGGGGGGCTGGATGAGCAGTTCTTC.

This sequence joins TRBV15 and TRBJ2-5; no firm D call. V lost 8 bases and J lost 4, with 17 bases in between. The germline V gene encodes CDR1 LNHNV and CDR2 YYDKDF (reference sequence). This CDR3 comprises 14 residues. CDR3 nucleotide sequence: TGTGCCACCGAGCTTAGCAGAGAAGGAGAGACCCAGTACTTC. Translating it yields CATELSREGETQYF.

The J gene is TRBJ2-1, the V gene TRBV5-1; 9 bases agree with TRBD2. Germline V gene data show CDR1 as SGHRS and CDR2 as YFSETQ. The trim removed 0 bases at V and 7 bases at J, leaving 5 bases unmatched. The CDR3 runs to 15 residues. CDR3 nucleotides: TGCGCCAGCAGCTTGGTTGTAGCGGGGGCAAATGAGCAGTTCTTC. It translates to CASSLVVAGANEQFF.

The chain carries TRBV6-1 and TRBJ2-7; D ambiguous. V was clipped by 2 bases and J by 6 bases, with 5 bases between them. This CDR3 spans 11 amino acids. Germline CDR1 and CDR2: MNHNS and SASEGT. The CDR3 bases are TGTGCCAGCAGTGAACCCCCCGAGCAGTACTTC. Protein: CASSEPPEQYF.

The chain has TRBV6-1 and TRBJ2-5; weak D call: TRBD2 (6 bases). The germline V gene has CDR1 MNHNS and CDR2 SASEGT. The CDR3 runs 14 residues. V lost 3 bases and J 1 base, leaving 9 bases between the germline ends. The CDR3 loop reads CASSERGSQETQYF. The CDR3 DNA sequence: TGTGCCAGCAGTGAGCGGGGCAGCCAAGAGACCCAGTACTTC.

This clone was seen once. The CDR3 bases are TGTGCCAGCAGTGACTCGATGGGGGGGTACTACAATGAGCAGTTCTTC. Translation: CASSDSMGGYYNEQFF. V is TRBV6-4 and J is TRBJ2-1, with TRBD2 matching 7 bases. V was pared by 0 bases and J by 3 bases, with 5 bases of the junction left unmatched. Germline V CDR1 and CDR2: MRHNA, SNTAGT. CDR3 size: 16 residues.

CDR3 sequence: CASSIRQGLHQPQHF. CDR3 sequence (DNA): TGTGCCAGTAGTATTCGACAGGGCTTACATCAGCCCCAGCATTTT. The chain has TRBV19 and TRBJ1-5; 7 nucleotides line up with TRBD1. CDR3 length equals 15 residues. The J segment lost 5 bases and the V segment lost 3 bases, leaving 7 bases of the junction unmatched. Germline values: CDR1 LNHDA, CDR2 SQIVND (reference sequence).

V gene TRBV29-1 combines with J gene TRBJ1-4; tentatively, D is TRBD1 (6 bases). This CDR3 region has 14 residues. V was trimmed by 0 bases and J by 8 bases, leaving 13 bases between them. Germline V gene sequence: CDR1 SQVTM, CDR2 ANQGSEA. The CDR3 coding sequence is TGCAGCGTTGAAGATCCAGGGGAGGGAGAAAAACTGTTTTTT. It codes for CSVEDPGEGEKLFF.

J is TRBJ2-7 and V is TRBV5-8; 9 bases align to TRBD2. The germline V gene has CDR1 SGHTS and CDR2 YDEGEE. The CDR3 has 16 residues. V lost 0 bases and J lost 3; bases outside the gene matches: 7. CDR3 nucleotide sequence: TGTGCCAGCAGCTTGGTTGTAGGACTAGCGAACTACGAGCAGTACTTC. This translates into CASSLVVGLANYEQYF.

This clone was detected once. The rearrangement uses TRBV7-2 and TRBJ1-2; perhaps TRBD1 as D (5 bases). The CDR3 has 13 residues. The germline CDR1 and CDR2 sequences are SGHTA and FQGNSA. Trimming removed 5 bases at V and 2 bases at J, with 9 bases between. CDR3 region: CASSAGVNYGYTF. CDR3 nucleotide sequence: TGTGCCAGCAGCGCGGGGGTGAACTATGGCTACACCTTC.

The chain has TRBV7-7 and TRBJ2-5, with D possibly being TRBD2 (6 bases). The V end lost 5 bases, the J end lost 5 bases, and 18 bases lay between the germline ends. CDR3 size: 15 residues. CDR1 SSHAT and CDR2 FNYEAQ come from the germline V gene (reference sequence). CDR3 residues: CASSPRGSPVETQYF. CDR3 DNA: TGTGCCAGCAGCCCCCGGGGGTCACCGGTGGAGACCCAGTACTTC.

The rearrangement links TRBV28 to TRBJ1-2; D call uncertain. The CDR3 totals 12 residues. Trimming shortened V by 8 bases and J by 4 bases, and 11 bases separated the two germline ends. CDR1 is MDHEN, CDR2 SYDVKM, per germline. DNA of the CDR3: TGTGCCAGCTCGGACGGCGCCTATGGCTACACCTTC. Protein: CASSDGAYGYTF.

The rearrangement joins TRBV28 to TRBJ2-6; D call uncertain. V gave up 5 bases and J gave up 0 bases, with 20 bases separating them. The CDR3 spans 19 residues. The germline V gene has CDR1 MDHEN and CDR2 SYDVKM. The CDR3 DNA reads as TGTGCCAGCAGTCCCACCCGTCCGTATATTCGCTCTGGGGCCAACGTCCTGACTTTC. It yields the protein CASSPTRPYIRSGANVLTF.

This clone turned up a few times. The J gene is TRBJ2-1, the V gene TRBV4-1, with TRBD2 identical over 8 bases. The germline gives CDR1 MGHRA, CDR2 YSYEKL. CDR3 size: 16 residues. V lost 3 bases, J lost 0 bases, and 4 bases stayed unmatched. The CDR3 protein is CASSHLAGSSYNEQFF. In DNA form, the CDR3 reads TGCGCCAGCAGCCATTTAGCGGGAAGCTCCTACAATGAGCAGTTCTTC.

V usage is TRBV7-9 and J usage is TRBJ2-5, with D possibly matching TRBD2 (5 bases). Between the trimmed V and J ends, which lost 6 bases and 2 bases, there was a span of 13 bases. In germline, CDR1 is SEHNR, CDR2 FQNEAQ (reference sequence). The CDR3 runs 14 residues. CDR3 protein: CASSTPGVQETQYF. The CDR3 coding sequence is TGTGCCAGCAGTACACCCGGGGTACAAGAGACCCAGTACTTC.

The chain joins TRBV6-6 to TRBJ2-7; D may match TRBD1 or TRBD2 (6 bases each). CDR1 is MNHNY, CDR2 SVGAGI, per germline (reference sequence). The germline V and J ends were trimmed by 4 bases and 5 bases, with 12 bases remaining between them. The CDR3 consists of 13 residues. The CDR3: CASSSWGDNEQYF. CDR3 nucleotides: TGTGCCAGCAGTTCCTGGGGGGACAACGAGCAGTACTTC.

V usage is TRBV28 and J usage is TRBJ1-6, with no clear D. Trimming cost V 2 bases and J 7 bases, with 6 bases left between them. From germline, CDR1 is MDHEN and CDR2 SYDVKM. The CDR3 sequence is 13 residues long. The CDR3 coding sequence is TGTGCCAGCAGTTTAGGCCAAAATTCACCCCTCCACTTT. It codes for CASSLGQNSPLHF.